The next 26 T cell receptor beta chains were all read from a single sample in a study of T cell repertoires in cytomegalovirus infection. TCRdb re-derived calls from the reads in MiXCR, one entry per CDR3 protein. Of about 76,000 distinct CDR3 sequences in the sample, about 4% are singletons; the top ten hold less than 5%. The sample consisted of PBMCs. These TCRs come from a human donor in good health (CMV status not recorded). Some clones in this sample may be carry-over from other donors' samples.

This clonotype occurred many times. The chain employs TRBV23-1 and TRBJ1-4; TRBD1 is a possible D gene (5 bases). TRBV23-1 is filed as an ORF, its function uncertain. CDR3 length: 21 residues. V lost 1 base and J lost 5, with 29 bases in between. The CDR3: CASSQFGNWARAPGANEKLFF. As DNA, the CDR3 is TGCGCCAGCAGTCAATTTGGAAATTGGGCGAGGGCACCCGGGGCCAATGAAAAACTGTTTTTT.

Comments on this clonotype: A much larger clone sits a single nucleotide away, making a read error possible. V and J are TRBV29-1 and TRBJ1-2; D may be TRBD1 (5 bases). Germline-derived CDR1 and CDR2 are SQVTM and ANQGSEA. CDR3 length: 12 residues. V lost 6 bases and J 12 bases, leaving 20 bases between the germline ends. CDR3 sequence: CSVLGAEQGHTF. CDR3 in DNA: TGCAGCGTCCTAGGGGCTGAGCAAGGCCACACCTTC.

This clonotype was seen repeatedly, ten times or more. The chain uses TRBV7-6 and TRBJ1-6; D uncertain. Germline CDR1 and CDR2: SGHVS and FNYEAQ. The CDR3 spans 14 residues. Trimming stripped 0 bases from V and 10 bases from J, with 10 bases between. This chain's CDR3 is CASSLARKESPLHF. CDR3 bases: TGTGCCAGCAGCTTAGCACGGAAGGAATCACCCCTCCACTTT.

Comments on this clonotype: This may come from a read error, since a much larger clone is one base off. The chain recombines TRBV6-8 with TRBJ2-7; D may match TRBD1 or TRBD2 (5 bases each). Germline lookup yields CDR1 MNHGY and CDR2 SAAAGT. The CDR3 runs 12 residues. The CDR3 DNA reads TGTGCCAGCAGAGCGGACACCTACGAGAAGTACTTC. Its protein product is CASRADTYEKYF.

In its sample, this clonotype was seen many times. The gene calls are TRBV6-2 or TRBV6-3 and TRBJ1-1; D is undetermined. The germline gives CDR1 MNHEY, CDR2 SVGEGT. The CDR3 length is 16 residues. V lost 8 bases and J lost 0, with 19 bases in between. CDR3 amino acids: CASVRIGLTLNTEAFF. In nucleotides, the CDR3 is TGTGCCAGCGTCCGCATTGGGTTAACGCTGAACACTGAAGCTTTCTTT.

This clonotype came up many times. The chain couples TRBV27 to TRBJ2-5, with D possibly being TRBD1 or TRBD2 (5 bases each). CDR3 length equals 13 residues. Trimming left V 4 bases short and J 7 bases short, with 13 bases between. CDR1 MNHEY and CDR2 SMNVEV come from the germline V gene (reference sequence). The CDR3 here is CASSSGPTSTQYF. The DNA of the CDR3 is TGTGCCAGCAGTTCGGGACCTACCTCGACCCAGTACTTC.

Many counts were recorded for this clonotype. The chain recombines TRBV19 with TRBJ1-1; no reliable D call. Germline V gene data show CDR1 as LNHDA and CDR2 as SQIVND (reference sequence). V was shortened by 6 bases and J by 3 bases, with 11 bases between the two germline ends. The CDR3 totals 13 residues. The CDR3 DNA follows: TGTGCCAGTAGGAGTCGTGCCCACACTGAAGCTTTCTTT. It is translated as CASRSRAHTEAFF.

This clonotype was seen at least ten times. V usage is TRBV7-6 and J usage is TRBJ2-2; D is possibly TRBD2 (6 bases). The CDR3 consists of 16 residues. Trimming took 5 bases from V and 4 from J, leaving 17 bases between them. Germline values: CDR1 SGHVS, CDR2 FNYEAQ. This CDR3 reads CASSQTVGLSTGELFF. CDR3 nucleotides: TGTGCCAGCAGCCAAACGGTGGGACTTAGCACCGGGGAGCTGTTTTTT.

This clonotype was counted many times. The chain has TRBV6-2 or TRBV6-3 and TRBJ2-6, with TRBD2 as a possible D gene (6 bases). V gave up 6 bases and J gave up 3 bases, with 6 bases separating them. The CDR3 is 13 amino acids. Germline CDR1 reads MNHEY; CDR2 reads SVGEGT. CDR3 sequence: CASRGLGANVLTF. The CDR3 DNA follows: TGTGCCAGCAGGGGACTTGGGGCCAACGTCCTGACTTTC.

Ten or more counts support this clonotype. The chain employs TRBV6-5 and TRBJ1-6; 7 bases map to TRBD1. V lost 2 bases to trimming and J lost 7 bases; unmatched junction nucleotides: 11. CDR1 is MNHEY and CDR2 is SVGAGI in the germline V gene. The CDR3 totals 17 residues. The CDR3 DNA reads TGTGCCAGCAGTTACACCTCCGGGACAGCCCGGAATTCACCCCTCCACTTT. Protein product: CASSYTSGTARNSPLHF.

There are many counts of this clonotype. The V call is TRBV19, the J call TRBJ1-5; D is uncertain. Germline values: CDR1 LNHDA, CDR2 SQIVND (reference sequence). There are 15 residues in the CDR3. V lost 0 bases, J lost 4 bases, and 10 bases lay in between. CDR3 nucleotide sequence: TGTGCCAGTAGTATAGATCCTACGCGAAATCAGCCCCAGCATTTT. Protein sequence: CASSIDPTRNQPQHF.

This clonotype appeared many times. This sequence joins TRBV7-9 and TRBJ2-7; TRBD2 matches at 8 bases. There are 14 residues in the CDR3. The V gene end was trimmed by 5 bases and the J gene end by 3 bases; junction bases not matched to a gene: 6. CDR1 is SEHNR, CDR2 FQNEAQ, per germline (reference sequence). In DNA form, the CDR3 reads TGTGCCAGCAGCCTTAGCGGGGCCTACTACGAGCAGTACTTC. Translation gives CASSLSGAYYEQYF.

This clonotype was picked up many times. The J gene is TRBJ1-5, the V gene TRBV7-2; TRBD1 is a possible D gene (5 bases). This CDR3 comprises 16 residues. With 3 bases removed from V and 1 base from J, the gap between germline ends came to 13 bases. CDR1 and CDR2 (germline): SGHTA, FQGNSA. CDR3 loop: CASSLQGRESNQPQHF. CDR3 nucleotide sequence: TGTGCCAGCAGCTTGCAGGGACGAGAAAGCAATCAGCCCCAGCATTTT.

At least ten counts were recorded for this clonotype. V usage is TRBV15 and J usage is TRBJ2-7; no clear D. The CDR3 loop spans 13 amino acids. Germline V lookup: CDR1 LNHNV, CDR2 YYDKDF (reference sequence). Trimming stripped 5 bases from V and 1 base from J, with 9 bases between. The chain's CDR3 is CATSLTNSYEQYF. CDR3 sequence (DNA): TGTGCCACCAGCTTGACAAATTCCTACGAGCAGTACTTC.

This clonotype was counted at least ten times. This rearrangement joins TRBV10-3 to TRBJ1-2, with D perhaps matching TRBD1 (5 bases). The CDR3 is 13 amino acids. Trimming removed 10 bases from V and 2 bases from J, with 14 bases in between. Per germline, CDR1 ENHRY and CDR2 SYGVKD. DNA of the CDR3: TGTGCCACCCGGGACGCACAGAACTATGGCTACACCTTC. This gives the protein CATRDAQNYGYTF.

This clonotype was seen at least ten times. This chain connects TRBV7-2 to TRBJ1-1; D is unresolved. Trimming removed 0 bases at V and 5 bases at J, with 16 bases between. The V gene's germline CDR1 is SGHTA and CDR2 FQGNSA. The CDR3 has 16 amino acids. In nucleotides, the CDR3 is TGTGCCAGCAGCTTAGCGGTTGGAGGGTTGGGGACTGAAGCTTTCTTT. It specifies CASSLAVGGLGTEAFF.

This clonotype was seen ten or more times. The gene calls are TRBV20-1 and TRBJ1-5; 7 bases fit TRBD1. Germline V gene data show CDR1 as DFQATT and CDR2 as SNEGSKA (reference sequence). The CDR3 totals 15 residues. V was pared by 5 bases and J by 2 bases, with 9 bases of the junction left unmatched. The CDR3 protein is CSAFRTGTGNQPQHF. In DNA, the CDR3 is TGCAGTGCTTTCCGGACAGGTACCGGCAATCAGCCCCAGCATTTT.

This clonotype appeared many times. The CDR3 coding sequence is TGCAGTGCCTCTCCGGGACAGGGGGCGAACTACACCTTC. Translated: CSASPGQGANYTF. The chain is built from TRBV20-1 and TRBJ1-2; TRBD1 matches at 12 bases. Germline CDR1 and CDR2: DFQATT and SNEGSKA (reference sequence). The CDR3 consists of 13 residues. V shed 6 bases and J 10 bases; nucleotides not matched to a gene: 9.

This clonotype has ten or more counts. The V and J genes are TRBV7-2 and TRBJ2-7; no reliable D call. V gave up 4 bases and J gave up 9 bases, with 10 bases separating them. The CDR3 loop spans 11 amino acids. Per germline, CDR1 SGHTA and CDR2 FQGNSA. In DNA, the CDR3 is TGTGCCAGCAGCTCCCGTGAGGTGCAGTACTTC. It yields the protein CASSSREVQYF.

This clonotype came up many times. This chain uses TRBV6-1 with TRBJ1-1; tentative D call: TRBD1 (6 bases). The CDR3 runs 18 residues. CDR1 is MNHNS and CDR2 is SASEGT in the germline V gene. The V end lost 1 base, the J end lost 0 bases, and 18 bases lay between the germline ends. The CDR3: CASSEGGPLQGVNTEAFF. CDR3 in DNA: TGTGCCAGCAGTGAAGGGGGACCTCTACAGGGAGTGAACACTGAAGCTTTCTTT.

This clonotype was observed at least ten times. The CDR3 region has the DNA TGTGCCAGCAGTTCGCCGGGGCAAAGGTCGGACCCAGATACGCAGTATTTT. Translation gives CASSSPGQRSDPDTQYF. This chain links TRBV28 with TRBJ2-3; perhaps D is TRBD1 or TRBD2 (5 bases each). The CDR3 consists of 17 residues. The V gene's germline CDR1 is MDHEN and CDR2 SYDVKM. Trimming stripped 4 bases from V and 4 bases from J, with 21 bases between.

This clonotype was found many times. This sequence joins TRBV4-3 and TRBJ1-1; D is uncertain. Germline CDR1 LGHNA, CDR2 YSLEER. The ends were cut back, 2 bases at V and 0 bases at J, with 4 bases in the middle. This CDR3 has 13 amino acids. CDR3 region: CASSQSLNTEAFF. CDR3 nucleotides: TGCGCCAGCAGCCAATCCCTGAACACTGAAGCTTTCTTT.

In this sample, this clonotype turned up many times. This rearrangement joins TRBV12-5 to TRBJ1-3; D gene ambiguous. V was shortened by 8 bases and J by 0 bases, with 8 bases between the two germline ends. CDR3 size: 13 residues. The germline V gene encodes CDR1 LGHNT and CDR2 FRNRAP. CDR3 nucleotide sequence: TGTGCTAGTCGTGAGAGCTCTGGAAACACCATATATTTT. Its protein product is CASRESSGNTIYF. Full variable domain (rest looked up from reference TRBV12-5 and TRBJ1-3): DARVTQTPRHKVTEMGQEVTMRCQPILGHNTVFWYRQTMMQGLELLAYFRNRAPLDDSGMPKDRFSAEMPDATLATLKIQPSEPRDSAVYFCASRESSGNTIYFGEGSWLTVV.

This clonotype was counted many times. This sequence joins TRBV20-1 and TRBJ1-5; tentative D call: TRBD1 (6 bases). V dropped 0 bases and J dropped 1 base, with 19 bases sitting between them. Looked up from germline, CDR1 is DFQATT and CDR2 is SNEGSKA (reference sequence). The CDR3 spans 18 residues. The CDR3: CSARDGGAGILSNQPQHF. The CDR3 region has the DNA TGCAGTGCTAGAGACGGGGGGGCGGGAATATTGAGCAATCAGCCCCAGCATTTT.

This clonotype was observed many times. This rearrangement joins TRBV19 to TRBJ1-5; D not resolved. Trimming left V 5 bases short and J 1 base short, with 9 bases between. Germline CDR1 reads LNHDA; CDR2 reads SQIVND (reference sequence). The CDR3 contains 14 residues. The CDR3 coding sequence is TGTGCCAGTAGTTCCGACATCAGCAATCAGCCCCAGCATTTT. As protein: CASSSDISNQPQHF.

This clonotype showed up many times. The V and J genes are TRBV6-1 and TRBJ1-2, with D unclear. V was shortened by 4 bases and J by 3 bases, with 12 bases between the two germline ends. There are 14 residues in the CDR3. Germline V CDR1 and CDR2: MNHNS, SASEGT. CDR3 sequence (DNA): TGTGCCAGCAGTGTTGGCCTAGCTTACTATGGCTACACCTTC. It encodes CASSVGLAYYGYTF.